The 29 T cell receptor beta chains reported below all come from one sample, sequenced in a study of blood T cell repertoires in COVID-19. This table comes from immunoSEQ multiplex PCR, and its TCRdb copy is limited to in-frame clones, with some not included. Seen here are a few hundred thousand clones, 89% observed once, and the top ten hold 2.9%. Sequencing was carried out using PBMCs or T cells enriched from blood (not recorded which). The receptors stem from a woman between 50 and 59 years old who had been exposed to COVID-19.

V is TRBV5-1 and J is TRBJ1-2, with TRBD1 matching over 10 bases. CDR3 length: 16 residues. V trimming: 0 bases; J trimming: 7 bases; junction bases outside the gene matches: 9. CDR1 is SGHRS and CDR2 is YFSETQ in the germline V gene. CDR3 nucleotides: TGCGCCAGCAGCTTGGGAGGGACAGGGGCCCCAGCTGGCTACACCTTC. This encodes CASSLGGTGAPAGYTF.

This sequence joins TRBV6-1 and TRBJ2-1; 10 bases match TRBD1. Germline V gives CDR1 MNHNS, CDR2 SASEGT. The CDR3 has 16 amino acids. Trimming cost V 0 bases and J 8 bases; bases outside gene matches: 7. CDR3: CASSEALRDRGYEQFF. CDR3 nucleotide sequence: TGTGCCAGCAGTGAAGCGCTTCGGGACAGGGGCTATGAGCAGTTCTTC.

The rearrangement joins TRBV5-4 to TRBJ1-1, with D perhaps matching TRBD1 (6 bases). CDR3 length: 14 residues. CDR1 SGHNT and CDR2 YYREEE come from the germline V gene (reference sequence). Trimming removed 0 bases from V and 5 bases from J, with 11 bases in between. The CDR3 DNA reads TGTGCCAGCAGCTTGGCAATAGGGGGAACTGAAGCTTTCTTT. This sequence encodes CASSLAIGGTEAFF.

V and J are TRBV7-2 and TRBJ1-1; D gene uncertain. The CDR3 runs 15 residues. Trimming pared 1 base from V and 4 bases from J, leaving 13 bases between. CDR1 is SGHTA, CDR2 FQGNSA, per germline. The DNA of the CDR3 is TGTGCCAGCAGCTTAGGGCAGGTGTTGAGCACTGAAGCTTTCTTT. Protein: CASSLGQVLSTEAFF.

This chain joins TRBV7-2 and TRBJ2-7, with 8 bases identical to TRBD2. V dropped 2 bases and J dropped 2; count of bases not matched to a gene: 11. Germline V gene data show CDR1 as SGHTA and CDR2 as FQGNSA. The CDR3 is 17 residues long. The CDR3 loop reads CASSLQIGGGKTYEQYF. The CDR3 DNA reads as TGTGCCAGCAGCTTACAAATTGGCGGGGGGAAAACCTACGAGCAGTACTTC.

The chain couples TRBV24-1 to TRBJ2-1; 12 bases match TRBD2. Trimming took 9 bases from V and 8 from J; bases not matched to a gene: 4. CDR1 KGHDR and CDR2 SFDVKD come from the germline V gene. There are 13 residues in the CDR3. CDR3 bases: TGTGCCACCTCTAGCGGGGGGGCGTATGAGCAGTTCTTC. This encodes CATSSGGAYEQFF.

V is TRBV5-4 and J is TRBJ1-1; a weak D match, TRBD1 (6 bases). The CDR3 is 17 residues long. V lost 3 bases and J lost 0, with 18 bases in between. CDR1 and CDR2 (germline): SGHNT, YYREEE (reference sequence). The CDR3 loop reads CASSSSPDRSMNTEAFF. In DNA, the CDR3 is TGTGCCAGCAGCTCCTCTCCTGACAGGTCCATGAACACTGAAGCTTTCTTT.

The chain couples TRBV27 to TRBJ1-2, with 7 bases aligning to TRBD1. Trimming took 2 bases from V and 3 from J; bases not matched to a gene: 12. Germline CDR1 and CDR2: MNHEY and SMNVEV (reference sequence). This CDR3 contains 17 residues. CDR3 protein: CASSLAGTVRSDYGYTF. CDR3 sequence (DNA): TGTGCCAGCAGTTTAGCGGGGACAGTACGCTCCGACTATGGCTACACCTTC.

V gene TRBV12-3 or TRBV12-4 combines with J gene TRBJ2-5; TRBD1 matches at 7 bases. This CDR3 is 13 amino acids long. V shed 6 bases and J 7 bases; nucleotides not matched to a gene: 8. CDR3: CASRPTGVGTQYF. Here the CDR3 DNA reads TGTGCCAGCAGACCTACAGGGGTTGGGACCCAGTACTTC.

The gene calls are TRBV7-9 and TRBJ1-1, with a tentative D call TRBD1 (6 bases). This CDR3 is 16 amino acids long. Germline values: CDR1 SEHNR, CDR2 FQNEAQ (reference sequence). Trimming took off 5 bases at V and 3 bases at J, with 19 bases between the two ends. The CDR3 loop is CASSPAGTLPDTEAFF. The DNA for the CDR3 is TGTGCCAGCAGCCCAGCCGGGACACTTCCGGACACTGAAGCTTTCTTT.

This clone was counted once. The chain uses TRBV3-1 (or the pseudogene TRBV3-2) and TRBJ1-1; D is unresolved. The CDR3 covers 15 residues. Germline assignment: CDR1 LGHDT and CDR2 YNNKEL (reference sequence). The ends were cut back, 0 bases at V and 4 bases at J, with 12 bases in the middle. CDR3 region: CASSQDVAKSTEAFF. CDR3 DNA sequence: TGTGCCAGCAGCCAAGATGTGGCAAAATCCACTGAAGCTTTCTTT.

The gene calls are TRBV10-3 and TRBJ2-3; the match to TRBD1 covers 9 bases. CDR1 and CDR2 (germline): ENHRY, SYGVKD. The V segment lost 7 bases and the J segment 5 bases; nucleotides outside the gene matches: 13. The CDR3 loop spans 16 amino acids. The CDR3 region is CAIKVDRDRDKDTQYF. In nucleotides, the CDR3 is TGTGCCATCAAAGTTGATAGGGACAGGGACAAAGATACGCAGTATTTT.

V and J are TRBV30 and TRBJ2-3, with a possible D match to TRBD1 (6 bases). V lost 2 bases, J lost 6 bases, and 12 bases lay in between. The CDR3 totals 13 residues. Per germline, CDR1 GTSNPN and CDR2 SVGIG (reference sequence). CDR3 in DNA: TGTGCCTGGAGTCGAGCAGGGGTGGATACGCAGTATTTT. It codes for CAWSRAGVDTQYF.

CDR3 DNA sequence: TGTGCCACCAGCATACAGACAGGGTCCTACACCGGGGAGCTGTTTTTT. Translating it yields CATSIQTGSYTGELFF. The rearrangement links TRBV15 to TRBJ2-2; TRBD1 agrees at 7 bases. With 4 bases clipped from V and 3 bases from J, the junction kept 8 bases outside the gene matches. From germline, CDR1 is LNHNV and CDR2 YYDKDF (reference sequence). This CDR3 region has 16 residues.

The chain uses TRBV6-2 or TRBV6-3 and TRBJ2-1, with TRBD2 matching over 9 bases. The CDR3 is made up of 15 amino acids. Unmatched junction bases numbered 6, after V lost 5 bases and J lost 4 bases. Germline values: CDR1 MNHEY, CDR2 SVGEGT. CDR3 in DNA: TGTGCCAGCAGTAGCAGCGGGGGGTCTTACAATGAGCAGTTCTTC. Protein sequence: CASSSSGGSYNEQFF.

The rearrangement links TRBV27 to TRBJ2-1; 7 nucleotides align to TRBD1. This CDR3 has 15 amino acids. V was pared by 6 bases and J by 5 bases, with 10 bases of the junction left unmatched. Germline V gene lookup returns CDR1 MNHEY and CDR2 SMNVEV (reference sequence). This CDR3 reads CASRSHRGINNEQFF. The CDR3 DNA reads TGTGCCAGCAGAAGTCACAGGGGTATCAACAATGAGCAGTTCTTC.

The chain has TRBV19 and TRBJ1-5; D ambiguous. This CDR3 contains 12 residues. V lost 6 bases, J lost 5 bases, and 8 bases lay in between. From germline, CDR1 is LNHDA and CDR2 SQIVND (reference sequence). The CDR3 nucleotides read TGTGCCAGTAGCGGTGGTTATCAGCCCCAGCATTTT. Amino acids: CASSGGYQPQHF.

The gene calls are TRBV4-1 and TRBJ2-6, with D tentatively TRBD2 (5 bases). Germline lookup yields CDR1 MGHRA and CDR2 YSYEKL. The CDR3 has 15 residues. The V gene lost 6 bases and the J gene lost 0 bases, with 9 bases spanning the gap. As DNA, the CDR3 is TGCGCCAGCAGAGAGCGGTACTCTGGGGCCAACGTCCTGACTTTC. The encoded protein is CASRERYSGANVLTF.

The chain links TRBV27 to TRBJ2-7; possible D gene TRBD2, 6 bases. Per germline, CDR1 MNHEY and CDR2 SMNVEV (reference sequence). This CDR3 region has 15 residues. The V end was cut by 9 bases, the J end by 2 bases, with 20 bases between. The CDR3 sequence is CASRLAGGSAYEQYF. The CDR3 DNA is TGTGCCAGTAGGTTGGCCGGGGGATCCGCCTACGAGCAGTACTTC.

The chain employs TRBV28 and TRBJ2-5; tentative D call: TRBD2 (6 bases). The CDR3 loop spans 14 amino acids. Between the trimmed V and J ends, which lost 6 bases and 5 bases, there was a span of 16 bases. CDR1 MDHEN and CDR2 SYDVKM come from the germline V gene. DNA of the CDR3: TGTGCCAGCAGATATAGACTAGGCTGGGAGACCCAGTACTTC. It encodes CASRYRLGWETQYF.

The chain carries TRBV6-5 and TRBJ2-7, with a weak D call TRBD2 (5 bases). CDR1 and CDR2 (germline): MNHEY, SVGAGI. Trimming stripped 0 bases from V and 6 bases from J, with 12 bases between. This CDR3 contains 14 residues. CDR3 protein: CASSYSPGGSEQYF. The CDR3 nucleotides are TGTGCCAGCAGTTACTCCCCAGGAGGTTCCGAGCAGTACTTC.

This clone was picked up a small number of times. This rearrangement joins TRBV7-8 to TRBJ1-4; 9 bases match TRBD1. Germline V gene lookup returns CDR1 SGHVS and CDR2 FQNEAQ. This CDR3 comprises 15 residues. The junction had 4 bases not matched to a gene; V was cut back by 5 bases and J by 3 bases. The DNA for the CDR3 is TGTGCCAGCAGCCTTGACAGGGGGTCTAATGAAAAACTGTTTTTT. Translating it yields CASSLDRGSNEKLFF.

The V call is TRBV7-2, the J call TRBJ1-3; D is perhaps TRBD1 (6 bases). Germline values: CDR1 SGHTA, CDR2 FQGNSA. V was clipped by 1 base and J by 3 bases, with 10 bases between them. This CDR3 has 15 amino acids. The CDR3 is CASSLEGVGGNTIYF. CDR3 nucleotides: TGTGCCAGCAGCTTAGAGGGGGTCGGTGGAAACACCATATATTTT.

In its sample, this clone was seen once. The chain is built from TRBV10-3 and TRBJ1-1, with TRBD1 matching 8 bases. The CDR3 is 15 amino acids. CDR1 is ENHRY, CDR2 SYGVKD, per germline. The trim removed 4 bases at V and 4 bases at J, leaving 8 bases unmatched. The CDR3, as DNA: TGTGCCATCAGTGCCCGGACAGGGATGGCCACTGAAGCTTTCTTT. Translating it yields CAISARTGMATEAFF.

This chain links TRBV19 with TRBJ2-1, with 7 nucleotides matching TRBD2. V lost 4 bases, J lost 6 bases, and 15 bases stayed unmatched. The germline gives CDR1 LNHDA, CDR2 SQIVND (reference sequence). The CDR3 runs 17 residues. Written as DNA, the CDR3 is TGTGCCAGTAGTAGACCTCAGACTAGCTTAAAAAGCAATGAGCAGTTCTTC. Translating it yields CASSRPQTSLKSNEQFF.

J is TRBJ1-6 and V is TRBV7-9; TRBD1 is a possible D gene (6 bases). Trimming removed 0 bases at V and 10 bases at J, with 22 bases between. CDR3 length equals 18 residues. From germline, CDR1 is SEHNR and CDR2 FQNEAQ (reference sequence). The CDR3 loop is CASSLAPTQGLLGSPLHF. DNA of the CDR3: TGTGCCAGCAGCTTAGCCCCCACACAGGGCCTCCTTGGATCACCCCTCCACTTT. Complete variable domain (other parts from reference TRBV7-9 and TRBJ1-6): DTGVSQNPRHKITKRGQNVTFRCDPISEHNRLYWYRQTLGQGPEFLTYFQNEAQLEKSRLLSDRFSAERPKGSFSTLEIQRTEQGDSAMYLCASSLAPTQGLLGSPLHFGNGTRLTVT.

This clone was recorded only once. V is TRBV19 and J is TRBJ2-2; possible D gene TRBD1, 6 bases. The germline V gene has CDR1 LNHDA and CDR2 SQIVND (reference sequence). The CDR3 extends over 15 amino acids. Trimming removed 5 bases from V and 4 bases from J, with 14 bases in between. CDR3 sequence: CASSATGTRTGELFF. The CDR3 DNA reads as TGTGCCAGTAGTGCCACCGGGACACGCACCGGGGAGCTGTTTTTT.

This clone was observed once. The chain carries TRBV7-2 and TRBJ2-3; tentative D call: TRBD1 (5 bases). Trimming took 1 base from V and 2 from J, leaving 13 bases between them. The CDR3 has 16 amino acids. From germline, CDR1 is SGHTA and CDR2 FQGNSA. The CDR3 region is CASSLGQIHTTDTQYF. The CDR3 coding sequence is TGTGCCAGCAGCTTAGGACAGATTCATACCACAGATACGCAGTATTTT.

This clone was seen a handful of times. The chain is built from TRBV3-1 (or the pseudogene TRBV3-2) and TRBJ2-2, with no clear D. Per germline, CDR1 LGHDT and CDR2 YNNKEL (reference sequence). Trimming stripped 4 bases from V and 5 bases from J, with 5 bases between. The CDR3 runs to 12 residues. CDR3 DNA sequence: TGTGCCAGCAGCCCTACGACCGGGGAGCTGTTTTTT. Its translation: CASSPTTGELFF.